In its sample, the clone carrying this TCR beta chain was seen many times. This entry comes from a study of blood T cells in healthy people across ages. Sample-barcoded 5' priming and a J-beta primer mix drove a second PCR of about 6 to 11 cycles. TCRdb used MiXCR to reprocess the 5' RACE reads, holding one entry per CDR3 protein. The repertoire has approximately 940,000 distinct CDR3 sequences, about 48% of them found once; the top ten carry roughly 12%. The sample comprised blood. The sequence came from a man aged 25-40 years in good health.

CDR3 nucleotide sequence: TGCGCCAGCAGCCAGTATGGGACCGTTTCAGATACGCAGTATTTT. Amino acids: CASSQYGTVSDTQYF. The rearrangement joins TRBV4-3 to TRBJ2-3; either TRBD1 or TRBD2 may supply D (5 bases each). Trimming stripped 3 bases from V and 4 bases from J, with 14 bases between. Germline V gives CDR1 LGHNA, CDR2 YSLEER. The CDR3 loop spans 15 amino acids.